The 16 T cell receptor beta chains presented below share a single source sample, sequenced in a study of CD8+CD57+ T cells in acquired aplastic anemia. Genomic DNA, serving as template, underwent TCR beta VDJ and CDR3 profiling. TCRdb ran MiXCR on the reads and lists one entry per CDR3 protein. This sample carries over 200,000 distinct CDR3 sequences, approximately 60% of them seen once, and the ten largest clones take about 31%. Material: sorted CD4+, CD8+, or CD8+CD57+ T cells (not recorded which) from PBMCs. The receptors stem from a human donor in good health.

The gene calls are TRBV10-1 and TRBJ2-6, with TRBD1 as a possible D gene (6 bases). The V end was cut by 4 bases, the J end by 0 bases, with 13 bases between. The CDR3 consists of 17 residues. The germline gives CDR1 WNHNN, CDR2 SYGVQD (reference sequence). The CDR3 bases are TGCGCCAGCAGTGGGACAGACAACATCTCTGGGGCCAACGTCCTGACTTTC. Protein: CASSGTDNISGANVLTF.

The V gene is TRBV12-3 or TRBV12-4, the J gene TRBJ2-7; D is perhaps TRBD1 (6 bases). Trimming pared 1 base from V and 7 bases from J, leaving 14 bases between. This CDR3 has 14 residues. CDR3 DNA: TGTGCCAGCAGTTTAGGAGGTCAGGGGCAAGAGCAGTACTTC. This sequence encodes CASSLGGQGQEQYF.

This sequence joins TRBV11-3 and TRBJ2-5; D unclear. Germline lookup yields CDR1 SGHNT and CDR2 YENEEA. V lost 3 bases and J lost 4, with 15 bases in between. This CDR3 has 15 residues. The CDR3 reads CASSFGTGPRETQYF. CDR3 sequence (DNA): TGTGCCAGCAGCTTTGGAACGGGCCCCAGAGAGACCCAGTACTTC.

This clonotype appeared a few times. The V and J genes are TRBV20-1 and TRBJ2-7, with TRBD2 matching over 9 bases. The CDR3 sequence is 14 residues long. Per germline, CDR1 DFQATT and CDR2 SNEGSKA (reference sequence). After removal of 4 bases from V and 1 base from J, the junction contained 5 bases not matched to a gene. The CDR3 reads CSATHSGGSYEQYF. The CDR3 bases are TGCAGTGCTACCCACAGCGGGGGGTCCTACGAGCAGTACTTC.

The chain joins TRBV29-1 to TRBJ2-1, with 9 nucleotides matching TRBD2. The CDR3 is made up of 14 amino acids. V was clipped by 8 bases and J by 5 bases; unmatched bases: 10. Germline CDR1 and CDR2: SQVTM and ANQGSEA. CDR3 DNA: TGCAGCTTAGGCCTAGCGGGGAGAGACAATGAGCAGTTCTTC. It specifies CSLGLAGRDNEQFF.

The sample holds one count of this clonotype. No conserved phenylalanine or tryptophan is present at the end of the CDR3, so a read error is the likely explanation. CDR3 coding DNA: TGTGCCAGCAGTTACAGGGACAGAGGCTCCTACAATGAGCAGTTCTAC. Translated: CASSYRDRGSYNEQFY. The J gene is TRBJ2-1, the V gene TRBV6-2 or TRBV6-3, with 7 nucleotides matching TRBD1. From germline, CDR1 is MNHEY and CDR2 SVGEGT. V gave up 2 bases and J gave up 0 bases; unmatched junction bases: 4. CDR3 length: 16 residues.

The chain recombines TRBV15 with TRBJ2-7, with unresolved D. The germline CDR1 and CDR2 sequences are LNHNV and YYDKDF (reference sequence). V was cut by 0 bases and J by 5 bases, with 11 bases left in between. This CDR3 comprises 14 residues. CDR3 sequence reads: CATSRDFFQDEQYF. Here the CDR3 DNA reads TGTGCCACCAGCAGAGATTTTTTTCAGGACGAGCAGTACTTC.

The chain uses TRBV12-3 or TRBV12-4 and TRBJ2-1, with D hard to call. The ends were cut back, 2 bases at V and 8 bases at J, with 10 bases in the middle. CDR3 length equals 13 residues. CDR3 amino acids: CASSLPGRDEQFF. The CDR3 DNA reads TGTGCCAGCAGTTTACCTGGTCGGGATGAGCAGTTCTTC.

The rearrangement links TRBV19 to TRBJ2-5; 12 bases align to TRBD2. Germline V gives CDR1 LNHDA, CDR2 SQIVND (reference sequence). The length of the CDR3 is 16 residues. V was pared by 6 bases and J by 5 bases, with 10 bases of the junction left unmatched. DNA of the CDR3: TGTGCCAGTAGCCCTCGACTAGCGGGAGTTCAGGAGACCCAGTACTTC. It is translated as CASSPRLAGVQETQYF. The full variable domain, its missing parts supplied by reference TRBV19 and TRBJ2-5, is DGGITQSPKYLFRKEGQNVTLSCEQNLNHDAMYWYRQDPGQGLRLIYYSQIVNDFQKGDIAEGYSVSREKKESFPLTVTSAQKNPTAFYLCASSPRLAGVQETQYFGPGTRLLVL.

The rearrangement links TRBV2 to TRBJ2-5, with D uncertain. Trimming pared 0 bases from V and 8 bases from J, leaving 7 bases between. Per germline, CDR1 SNHLY and CDR2 FYNNEI. CDR3 length equals 12 residues. The CDR3 spells CASSEAPGTQYF. The CDR3 region has the DNA TGTGCCAGCAGTGAAGCCCCAGGCACCCAGTACTTC.

A word on this clonotype: One end of the junction is discordant with germline, which a read error may explain. This rearrangement joins TRBV24-1 to TRBJ1-2; no definite D call. Germline CDR1 and CDR2: KGHDR and SFDVKD. The CDR3 extends over 14 amino acids. As DNA, the CDR3 is TGTGCCAGCAGTGAAGGAGTGGCCTTCTATGGCTACACCTTC. It specifies CASSEGVAFYGYTF.

This chain uses TRBV15 with TRBJ1-3, with a tentative D call TRBD1 (5 bases). This CDR3 contains 16 residues. V lost 0 bases, J lost 3 bases, and 12 bases lay in between. The V gene's germline CDR1 is LNHNV and CDR2 YYDKDF (reference sequence). Here the CDR3 DNA reads TGTGCCACCAGCAGAGATCATCGGGGGAATGGAAACACCATATATTTT. Translation gives CATSRDHRGNGNTIYF.

This clonotype has only a few counts. The V call is TRBV18, the J call TRBJ1-1; D perhaps matches TRBD1 (5 bases). Trimming cost V 3 bases and J 1 base, with 15 bases left between them. This CDR3 spans 16 amino acids. The germline V gene encodes CDR1 KGHSH and CDR2 LQKENI. The CDR3 is CASSPPSGLWNTEAFF. The DNA of the CDR3 is TGTGCCAGCTCACCTCCTTCGGGGCTATGGAACACTGAAGCTTTCTTT.

In this sample, this clonotype turned up many times. The chain joins TRBV11-2 to TRBJ2-3; TRBD1 matches 9 bases. The CDR3 sequence is 15 residues long. V lost 6 bases, J lost 8 bases, and 12 bases stayed unmatched. Germline loops: CDR1 SGHAT, CDR2 FQNNGV. The CDR3 is CASRTGTGMNGTQYF. DNA of the CDR3: TGTGCCAGCAGGACCGGGACAGGGATGAATGGTACGCAGTATTTT. The full variable domain, with the rest looked up from reference TRBV11-2 and TRBJ2-3, is EAGVAQSPRYKIIEKRQSVAFWCNPISGHATLYWYQQILGQGPKLLIQFQNNGVVDDSQLPKDRFSAERLKGVDSTLKIQPAKLEDSAVYLCASRTGTGMNGTQYFGPGTRLTVL.

This chain links TRBV7-9 with TRBJ2-5; no firm D call. The CDR3 totals 13 residues. Germline V gene lookup returns CDR1 SEHNR and CDR2 FQNEAQ (reference sequence). Trimming pared 5 bases from V and 5 bases from J, leaving 12 bases between. CDR3 coding DNA: TGTGCCAGCAGCCCAAGAGGCCCGGAGACCCAGTACTTC. This encodes CASSPRGPETQYF.

The gene calls are TRBV19 and TRBJ2-7, with 7 bases identical to TRBD1. V dropped 1 base and J dropped 9; count of bases not matched to a gene: 12. The length of the CDR3 is 15 residues. Germline values: CDR1 LNHDA, CDR2 SQIVND (reference sequence). In DNA form, the CDR3 reads TGTGCCAGTAGTATAGCCAGGGGGTCACAAGGGGGGCAGTACTTC. Protein product: CASSIARGSQGGQYF. Full variable domain (remainder filled in from reference TRBV19 and TRBJ2-7): DGGITQSPKYLFRKEGQNVTLSCEQNLNHDAMYWYRQDPGQGLRLIYYSQIVNDFQKGDIAEGYSVSREKKESFPLTVTSAQKNPTAFYLCASSIARGSQGGQYFGPGTRLTVT.